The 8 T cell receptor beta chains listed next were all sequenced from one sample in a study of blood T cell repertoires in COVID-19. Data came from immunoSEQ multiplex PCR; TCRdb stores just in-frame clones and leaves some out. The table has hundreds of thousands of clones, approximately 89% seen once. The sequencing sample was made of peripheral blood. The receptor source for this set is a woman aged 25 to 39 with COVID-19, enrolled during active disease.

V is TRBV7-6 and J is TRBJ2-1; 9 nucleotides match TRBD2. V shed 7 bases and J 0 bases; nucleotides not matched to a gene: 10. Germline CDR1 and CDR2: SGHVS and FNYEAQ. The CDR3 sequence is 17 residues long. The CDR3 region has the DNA TGTGCCAGCAATATAGCGGGGGCTATAAGCTCCTACAATGAGCAGTTCTTC. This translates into CASNIAGAISSYNEQFF.

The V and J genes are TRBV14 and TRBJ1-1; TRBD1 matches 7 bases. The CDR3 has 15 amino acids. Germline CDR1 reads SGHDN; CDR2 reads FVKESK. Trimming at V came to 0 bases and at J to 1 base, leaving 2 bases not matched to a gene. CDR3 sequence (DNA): TGTGCCAGCAGCCAAGATCGGACAGGGAACACTGAAGCTTTCTTT. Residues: CASSQDRTGNTEAFF.

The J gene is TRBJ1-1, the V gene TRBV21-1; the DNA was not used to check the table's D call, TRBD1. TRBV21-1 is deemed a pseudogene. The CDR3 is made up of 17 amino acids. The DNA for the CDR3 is TGTGCCAGCAGCAAAGTTGGGACAGGGGTTATGAACACTGAAGCTTTCTTT. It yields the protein CASSKVGTGVMNTEAFF.

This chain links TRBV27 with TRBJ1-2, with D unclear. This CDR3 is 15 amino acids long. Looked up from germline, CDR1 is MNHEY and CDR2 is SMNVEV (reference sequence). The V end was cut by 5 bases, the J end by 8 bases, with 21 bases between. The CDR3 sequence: CASSAWSTPGSGYTF. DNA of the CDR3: TGTGCCAGCAGTGCCTGGTCTACTCCAGGCAGCGGCTACACCTTC.

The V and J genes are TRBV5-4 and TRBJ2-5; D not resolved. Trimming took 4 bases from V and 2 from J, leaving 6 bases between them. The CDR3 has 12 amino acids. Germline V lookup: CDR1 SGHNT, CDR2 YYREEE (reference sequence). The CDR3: CASSGPQETQYF. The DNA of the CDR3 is TGTGCCAGCAGCGGCCCGCAAGAGACCCAGTACTTC. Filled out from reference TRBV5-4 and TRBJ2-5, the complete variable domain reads ETGVTQSPTHLIKTRGQQVTLRCSSQSGHNTVSWYQQALGQGPQFIFQYYREEENGRGNFPPRFSGLQFPNYSSELNVNALELDDSALYLCASSGPQETQYFGPGTRLLVL.

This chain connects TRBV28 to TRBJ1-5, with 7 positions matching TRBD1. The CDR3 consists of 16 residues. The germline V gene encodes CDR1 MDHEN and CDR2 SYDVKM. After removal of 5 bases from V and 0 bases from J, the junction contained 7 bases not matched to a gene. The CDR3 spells CASSRDRAYSNQPQHF. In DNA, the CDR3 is TGTGCCAGCAGTAGAGACAGGGCCTATAGCAATCAGCCCCAGCATTTT.

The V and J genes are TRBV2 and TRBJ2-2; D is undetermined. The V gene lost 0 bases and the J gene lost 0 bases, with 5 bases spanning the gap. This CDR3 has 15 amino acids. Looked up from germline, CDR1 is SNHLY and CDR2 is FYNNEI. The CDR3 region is CASSEADSNTGELFF. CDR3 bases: TGTGCCAGCAGTGAAGCAGACTCGAACACCGGGGAGCTGTTTTTT.

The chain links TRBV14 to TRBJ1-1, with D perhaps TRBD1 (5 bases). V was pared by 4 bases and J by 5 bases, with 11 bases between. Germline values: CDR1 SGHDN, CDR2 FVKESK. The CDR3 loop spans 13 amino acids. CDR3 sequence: CASSRGVETEAFF. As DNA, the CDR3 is TGTGCCAGCAGCCGGGGGGTAGAGACTGAAGCTTTCTTT.